The 7 T cell receptor beta chains presented below share a single source sample, sequenced in a study of blood T cell repertoires in COVID-19. The protocol was immunoSEQ multiplex PCR, while the TCRdb copy is restricted to in-frame clones and leaves out a portion. The profile shows about 340,000 clones, roughly 85% of them singletons. Sample: PBMCs or T cells enriched from blood (not recorded which). The receptor set was obtained from a woman aged 40 to 50 with acute COVID-19.

The chain joins TRBV9 to TRBJ2-3; D possibly corresponds to TRBD2 (6 bases). CDR3 length equals 15 residues. The germline CDR1 and CDR2 sequences are SGDLS and YYNGEE. Trimming took 4 bases from V and 6 from J, leaving 18 bases between them. CDR3 DNA: TGTGCCAGCAGCAACCGGGGAGGCCCCCCTGATACGCAGTATTTT. It yields the protein CASSNRGGPPDTQYF.

J is TRBJ2-7 and V is TRBV5-1; maybe TRBD1 (6 bases). V dropped 0 bases and J dropped 2 bases, with 12 bases sitting between them. Germline loops: CDR1 SGHRS, CDR2 YFSETQ. The length of the CDR3 is 15 residues. The CDR3 loop reads CASSLDSGQAYEQYF. In nucleotides, the CDR3 is TGCGCCAGCAGCTTGGATTCGGGACAAGCCTACGAGCAGTACTTC.

The chain is built from TRBV3-1 (or the pseudogene TRBV3-2) and TRBJ1-2, with D unclear. This CDR3 region has 12 residues. V was pared by 2 bases and J by 6 bases, with 7 bases between. Germline V lookup: CDR1 LGHDT, CDR2 YNNKEL (reference sequence). The DNA for the CDR3 is TGTGCCAGCAGCCAAACACGGGATGGCTACACCTTC. Its protein is CASSQTRDGYTF.

The rearrangement joins TRBV5-6 to TRBJ2-7, with TRBD2 matching over 9 bases. The V gene end was trimmed by 1 base and the J gene end by 7 bases; junction bases not matched to a gene: 12. Germline values: CDR1 SGHDT, CDR2 YYEEEE. There are 16 residues in the CDR3. The CDR3 here is CASSLTSGGRGLEQYF. DNA for the CDR3: TGTGCCAGCAGCTTGACTAGCGGCGGGAGGGGCTTGGAGCAGTACTTC.

This chain links TRBV3-1 (or the pseudogene TRBV3-2) with TRBJ2-5; 7 nucleotides line up with TRBD2. The germline CDR1 and CDR2 sequences are LGHDT and YNNKEL (reference sequence). Losses at the gene ends were 2 bases for V and 2 bases for J; bases not matched to a gene: 2. The CDR3 loop spans 14 amino acids. The CDR3: CASSQIAGQETQYF. CDR3 DNA sequence: TGTGCCAGCAGCCAAATAGCGGGTCAAGAGACCCAGTACTTC.

The CDR3 sequence: CASSTTGPLAYNEQFF. CDR3 nucleotide sequence: TGTGCCAGCAGTACGACAGGACCTTTGGCCTACAATGAGCAGTTCTTC. This chain connects TRBV27 to TRBJ2-1, with TRBD1 as a possible D gene (6 bases). The CDR3 is 16 amino acids. Germline V CDR1 and CDR2: MNHEY, SMNVEV (reference sequence). Deletions cut 5 bases from V and 2 bases from J, with 16 bases between.

This clone has just a few counts. V gene TRBV3-1 (or the pseudogene TRBV3-2) combines with J gene TRBJ1-1; 7 nucleotides agree with TRBD1. Germline-derived CDR1 and CDR2 are LGHDT and YNNKEL (reference sequence). The CDR3 runs to 15 residues. Unmatched junction bases numbered 6, after V lost 4 bases and J lost 1 base. The CDR3 loop is CASSRRQGSNTEAFF. CDR3 DNA sequence: TGTGCCAGCAGCCGACGACAGGGATCGAACACTGAAGCTTTCTTT.